This is a list of T cell receptor beta chains from one sample in a study of shared clonotypes between healthy human individuals. The repertoire was sequenced with immunoSEQ multiplex PCR; TCRdb's copy has only in-frame clones and lacks some. The sample includes about 480,000 clones, 75% to 80% seen only once; the top ten take roughly an eighth. The sequenced material came from PBMCs. Receptor source: a woman between 35 and 50 years old in good health. Some clones in this sample may be carry-over from other donors' samples. Each CDR3 is given with its conserved first and last residue. D genes are given only for firm matches. The size entry is marked missing in some rows and otherwise reads once, few, many or a size class.

J gene,CDR3 length,D gene,clone size,V gene,CDR3 DNA,CDR3 protein
TRBJ2-7,14,TRBD2,-,TRBV5-4,TGTGCCAGCAGCTTTGTCGAGCGGGAGGGCGGCGAGTACTTC,CASSFVEREGGEYF
TRBJ1-1,14,-,-,TRBV6-5,TGTGCCAGCAGTTATAGGGAGGGCGGCACTGAAGCTTTCTTT,CASSYREGGTEAFF
TRBJ1-1,13,-,-,TRBV5-3,TGTGCCAGATGCCCGGGGGGCCTCACTGAAGCTTTCTTT,CARCPGGLTEAFF
TRBJ2-2,16,TRBD1,-,TRBV18,TGTGCCAGCTCACCACTACCTCAGGGGGCCACCGGGGAGCTGTTTTTT,CASSPLPQGATGELFF
TRBJ1-1,15,-,-,TRBV7-6,TGTGCCAGCAGCTCTCCAGGGGATAGGAACACTGAAGCTTTCTTT,CASSSPGDRNTEAFF
TRBJ2-1,14,-,-,TRBV5-5,TGTGCCAGCAGCTTGGAACTAGCATCAGATGAGCAGTTCTTC,CASSLELASDEQFF
TRBJ2-2,16,TRBD2,-,TRBV11-2,TGTGCCAGCAGCTCACAGATACTAGCGAAGACCGGGGAGCTGTTTTTT,CASSSQILAKTGELFF
TRBJ2-7,19,TRBD2,-,TRBV7-2,TGTGCCAGCAGCACACCCGGGACTAGCGGGCTATCCCACTCCTACGAGCAGTACTTC,CASSTPGTSGLSHSYEQYF
TRBJ2-1,12,-,-,TRBV7-9,TGTGCCAGCAGCAGGATCGACAATGAGCAGTTCTTC,CASSRIDNEQFF
TRBJ2-1,14,TRBD1,-,TRBV2,TGTGCCAGCAAGGGACAGGGCAGGGACAATGAGCAGTTCTTC,CASKGQGRDNEQFF
TRBJ2-1,15,TRBD2,-,TRBV6-1,TGTGCCAGCGCCAGGCTAGCGGGAGGGCCACGAGAGCAGTTCTTC,CASARLAGGPREQFF
TRBJ1-5,14,-,few,TRBV6-1,TGTGCCAGCAGTGAAGGGACCAACATAGGGCCCCAGCATTTT,CASSEGTNIGPQHF
TRBJ2-3,15,-,-,TRBV7-2,TGTGCCAGCAGCTTATTTGGGCAAAGCACAGATACGCAGTATTTT,CASSLFGQSTDTQYF
TRBJ2-1,13,-,-,TRBV11-2,TGTGCCAGCAGCTTAGGGAGGTTGGTTGAGCAGTTCTTC,CASSLGRLVEQFF
TRBJ2-7,14,-,-,TRBV30,TGTGCCTGGAGTGTGGGGGGACTTCTACACGAGCAGTACTTC,CAWSVGGLLHEQYF
TRBJ2-2,15,TRBD1,-,TRBV5-5,TGTGCCAGCAACCCCGGGACAGGGTGGACCGGGGAGCTGTTTTTT,CASNPGTGWTGELFF
TRBJ2-7,10,TRBD2,-,TRBV20-1,TGCAGTGCGGGGGGGGACGAGCAGTACTTC,CSAGGDEQYF
TRBJ2-5,15,-,-,TRBV15,TGTGCCACCAGCAGAGATCAAGAGGGGTGGTTGACCCAGTACTTC,CATSRDQEGWLTQYF
TRBJ1-1,13,-,-,TRBV7-3,TGTGCCAGCAGCCCGGGGGCGCGGACTGAAGCTTTCTTT,CASSPGARTEAFF
TRBJ2-3,19,-,-,TRBV18,TGTGCCAGCTCACCACTTACGACGACCGGGACAAGCCGCACAGATACGCAGTATTTT,CASSPLTTTGTSRTDTQYF
TRBJ2-7,12,-,-,TRBV2,TGTGCCAGCAGTGAAGGAGGAGACGAGCAGTACTTC,CASSEGGDEQYF
TRBJ1-1,15,-,-,TRBV27,TGTGCCAGCAGTTTCAACAGGGCACTTCGGACTGAAGCTTTCTTT,CASSFNRALRTEAFF
TRBJ1-5,14,-,-,TRBV9,TGTGCCAGCAGCCCGCCCGGGCTAAATCAGCCCCAGCATTTT,CASSPPGLNQPQHF